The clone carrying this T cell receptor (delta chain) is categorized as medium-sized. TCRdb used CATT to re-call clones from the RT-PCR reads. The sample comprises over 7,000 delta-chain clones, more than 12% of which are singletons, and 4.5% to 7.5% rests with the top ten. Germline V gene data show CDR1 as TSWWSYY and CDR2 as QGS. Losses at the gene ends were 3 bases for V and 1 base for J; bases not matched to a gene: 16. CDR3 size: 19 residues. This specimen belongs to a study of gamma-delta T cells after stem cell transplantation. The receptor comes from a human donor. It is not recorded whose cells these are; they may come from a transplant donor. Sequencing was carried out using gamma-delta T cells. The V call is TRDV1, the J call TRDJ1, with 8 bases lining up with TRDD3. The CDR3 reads CALGDHPLRRGYLTDKLIF. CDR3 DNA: TGTGCTCTTGGGGACCACCCCCTACGTAGGGGATACCTCACCGATAAACTCATCTTT.